This T cell receptor beta chain was profiled in a study of CXCR3-negative and CXCR3-positive naive CD8 T cells. Study observations and caveats: Both naive subsets, CXCR3-negative and CXCR3-positive, displayed similar TRBV-TRBJ usage, unlike memory cells. The study found comparably high diversity in both naive subsets and much lower diversity in memory CD8+ cells.

Libraries of TRB cDNA were made by 5' RACE and carried UMIs. TCRdb processed the 5' RACE reads again and assigns one entry to each CDR3 protein, with no DNA. Its table lists approximately 40,000 distinct CDR3 sequences. The CDR3 spans 13 residues. CDR1 is SGHAT, CDR2 FQNNGV, per germline. Triplicates of 300,000 cells were sorted from each CD8+ T cell subset. About this clonotype itself: What it binds is not known.

The source material was memory CD8+ T cells from blood. This clonotype was sampled from a human donor in good health. Some clones in this sample may be carry-over from other donors' samples. The genes are TRBV11-2 and TRBJ2-7; TCRdb proposes TRBD1, but this gene call is untestable without DNA. The CDR3 is CASSSPGSYEQYF.